A selection of T cell receptor beta chains follows, all from one sample in a study of T cells of healthy individuals. In TCRdb, the 5' RACE reads were re-called with MiXCR into one record per CDR3 protein. The sample holds more than 60,000 distinct CDR3 sequences, around 15% seen once. Source of these receptors: a human donor in good health. The CDR3 runs from the conserved cysteine through the conserved F or W. A D gene is named only where the DNA matches it firmly. Expanded clones are given a class, and other clones once, few, many or no size at all.

j_gene,v_gene,abundance,d_gene,CDR3aa,CDR3nt
TRBJ1-2,TRBV2,few,.,CASSEEIWKSGYTF,TGTGCCAGCAGTGAAGAAATTTGGAAATCGGGCTACACCTTC
TRBJ2-1,TRBV20-1,.,.,CSARERWSSYNEQFF,TGCAGTGCTAGGGAAAGGTGGAGCTCCTACAATGAGCAGTTCTTC
TRBJ2-5,TRBV11-2,.,TRBD1,CASSSRDSPIDQYF,TGTGCCAGCAGCTCGAGGGACAGCCCCATCGACCAGTACTTC
TRBJ1-1,TRBV2,many,TRBD1,CASRQTGLTEAFF,TGTGCCAGCAGACAGACAGGGTTAACTGAAGCTTTCTTT
TRBJ1-6,TRBV3-1,few,TRBD1,CASSQVWTGTNSPLHF,TGTGCCAGCAGCCAAGTCTGGACAGGGACTAATTCACCCCTCCACTTT
TRBJ2-3,TRBV7-2,few,.,CASSQGWDTQYF,TGTGCCAGCAGCCAGGGGTGGGATACGCAGTATTTT
TRBJ2-3,TRBV10-3,.,TRBD2,CAISDGGLGRTDTQYF,TGTGCCATCAGTGATGGCGGACTAGGGCGCACAGATACGCAGTATTTT
TRBJ2-2,TRBV20-1,.,TRBD2,CSAIPSGRGTGELFF,TGCAGTGCTATCCCTAGCGGGAGGGGCACCGGGGAGCTGTTTTTT
TRBJ2-2,TRBV20-1,.,.,CSAAAVWDGNTGELFF,TGCAGTGCTGCCGCCGTTTGGGACGGGAACACCGGGGAGCTGTTTTTT
TRBJ2-2,TRBV29-1,.,.,CSVEIPITGELFF,TGCAGCGTTGAGATACCGATCACCGGGGAGCTGTTTTTT
TRBJ1-5,TRBV7-8,.,.,CASSLLIQPQHF,TGTGCCAGCAGCTTGCTAATTCAGCCCCAGCATTTT
TRBJ1-2,TRBV7-8,many,.,CANSPLGPGYGYTF,TGTGCCAACAGCCCACTCGGGCCGGGCTATGGCTACACCTTC
TRBJ1-3,TRBV18,.,.,CASSPTYGMIATIYF,TGTGCCAGCTCTCCAACTTACGGAATGATAGCCACCATATATTTT
TRBJ2-7,TRBV4-1,.,TRBD2,CASSQPLAGGSYEQYF,TGCGCCAGCAGCCAACCTCTAGCGGGAGGGTCCTACGAGCAGTACTTC
TRBJ1-4,TRBV2,.,TRBD1,CASSDSTGGNEKLFF,TGTGCCAGCAGTGATTCGACAGGGGGTAATGAAAAACTGTTTTTT
TRBJ2-3,TRBV5-1,many,.,CASSLGRTDTQYF,TGCGCCAGCAGCTTGGGCCGCACAGATACGCAGTATTTT
TRBJ2-5,TRBV29-1,many,.,CSVEDPEADETQYF,TGCAGCGTTGAAGACCCAGAGGCGGATGAGACCCAGTACTTC
TRBJ2-5,TRBV10-3,few,.,CAISYGETQYF,TGTGCCATCAGTTATGGGGAGACCCAGTACTTC
TRBJ2-7,TRBV5-1,.,TRBD1,CASSPDRHYEQYF,TGCGCCAGCAGTCCGGACAGGCACTACGAGCAGTACTTC
TRBJ2-3,TRBV3-1,.,TRBD2,CASSPTTSGTADTQYF,TGTGCCAGCAGCCCCACGACTAGCGGGACGGCGGATACGCAGTATTTT
TRBJ1-1,TRBV27,many,.,CASRDTLNTEAFF,TGTGCCAGCAGGGACACGTTGAACACTGAAGCTTTCTTT
TRBJ1-1,TRBV29-1,many,TRBD1,CSAVEQGINTEAFF,TGCAGCGCCGTAGAACAGGGGATTAACACTGAAGCTTTCTTT
TRBJ1-4,TRBV28,few,.,CASSFAAVTNEKLFF,TGTGCCAGCAGTTTCGCTGCAGTAACTAATGAAAAACTGTTTTTT
TRBJ1-2,TRBV7-9,few,.,CASSLRGYYGYTF,TGTGCCAGCAGCTTACGGGGCTACTATGGCTACACCTTC